This TCR beta chain was found in a study of OX40 agonist ivuxolimab in advanced cancers. Study background: Patients received intravenous ivuxolimab every 2 weeks at 0.01 to 10 mg/kg. Dose-escalation patients were diagnosed with hepatocellular carcinoma, melanoma, renal cell cancer or head and neck cancer.

Trimming took off 4 bases at V and 2 bases at J, with 4 bases between the two ends. Germline assignment: CDR1 SGHTS and CDR2 YDEGEE. The CDR3 has 11 amino acids. TCRdb keeps only in-frame clones here, not all; method: immunoSEQ multiplex PCR. Counted here are around 82,000 clones, around 90% occurring once; the ten biggest clones make up roughly 13%. The TCR comes from an adult with an advanced solid tumor such as melanoma, head and neck, liver or kidney cancer. The sequenced sample was CD4+ or CD8+ T cells sorted from blood, obtained in a trial of the OX40 agonist ivuxolimab. The V gene is TRBV5-8, the J gene TRBJ2-7; D not certain. This CDR3 reads CASSPAYEQYF. The CDR3 nucleotides are TGTGCCAGCAGCCCCGCCTACGAGCAGTACTTC.